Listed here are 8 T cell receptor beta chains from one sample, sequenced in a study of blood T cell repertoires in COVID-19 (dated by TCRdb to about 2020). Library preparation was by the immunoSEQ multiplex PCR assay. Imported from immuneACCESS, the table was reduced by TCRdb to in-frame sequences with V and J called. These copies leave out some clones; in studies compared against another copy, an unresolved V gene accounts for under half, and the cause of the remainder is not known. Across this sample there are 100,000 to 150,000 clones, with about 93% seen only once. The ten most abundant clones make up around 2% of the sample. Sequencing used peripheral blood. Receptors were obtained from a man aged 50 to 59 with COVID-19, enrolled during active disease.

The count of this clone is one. This CDR3 reads CASRPGRESDTQYF. The CDR3 DNA sequence: TGTGCCAGTAGGCCAGGGAGGGAGTCCGATACGCAGTATTTT. The chain has TRBV19 and TRBJ2-3, with 7 bases identical to TRBD2. The germline gives CDR1 LNHDA, CDR2 SQIVND (reference sequence). Trimming cost V 6 bases and J 6 bases; bases outside gene matches: 9. The CDR3 is 14 residues long.

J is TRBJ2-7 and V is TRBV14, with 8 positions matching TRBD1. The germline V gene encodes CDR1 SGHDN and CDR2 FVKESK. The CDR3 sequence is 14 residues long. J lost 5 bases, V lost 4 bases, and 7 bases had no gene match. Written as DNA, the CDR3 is TGTGCCAGCAGCCGACAGGGGTCTTGGAACGAGCAGTACTTC. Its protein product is CASSRQGSWNEQYF. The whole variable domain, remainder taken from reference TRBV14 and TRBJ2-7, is EAGVTQFPSHSVIEKGQTVTLRCDPISGHDNLYWYRRVMGKEIKFLLHFVKESKQDESGMPNNRFLAERTGGTYSTLKVQPAELEDSGVYFCASSRQGSWNEQYFGPGTRLTVT.

The CDR3, as DNA: TGCGCCAGCAGCTCCCGGCGGGCGAACACCGGGGAGCTGTTTTTT. It translates to CASSSRRANTGELFF. The chain links TRBV5-1 to TRBJ2-2; the D gene is possibly TRBD2 (5 bases). The V and J ends lost 3 bases and 0 bases respectively, with 9 bases between them. Looked up from germline, CDR1 is SGHRS and CDR2 is YFSETQ. The CDR3 extends over 15 amino acids.

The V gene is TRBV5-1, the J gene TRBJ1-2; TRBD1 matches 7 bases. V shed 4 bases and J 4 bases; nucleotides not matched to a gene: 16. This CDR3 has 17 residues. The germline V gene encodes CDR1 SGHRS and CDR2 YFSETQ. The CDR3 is CASSRGSSTGVGYGYTF. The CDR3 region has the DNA TGCGCCAGCAGCCGAGGGAGTTCTACAGGGGTCGGCTATGGCTACACCTTC.

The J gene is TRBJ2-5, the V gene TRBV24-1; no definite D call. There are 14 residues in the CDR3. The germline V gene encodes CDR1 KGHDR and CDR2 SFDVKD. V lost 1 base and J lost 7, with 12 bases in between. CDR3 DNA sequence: TGTGCCACCAGTGATTTAACAGACCCCAGGACCCAGTACTTC. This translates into CATSDLTDPRTQYF.

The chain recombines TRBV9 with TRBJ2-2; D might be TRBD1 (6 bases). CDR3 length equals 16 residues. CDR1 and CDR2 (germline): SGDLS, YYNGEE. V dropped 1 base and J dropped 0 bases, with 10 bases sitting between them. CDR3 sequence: CASSVRGQPNTGELFF. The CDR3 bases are TGTGCCAGCAGCGTACGTGGACAGCCGAACACCGGGGAGCTGTTTTTT.

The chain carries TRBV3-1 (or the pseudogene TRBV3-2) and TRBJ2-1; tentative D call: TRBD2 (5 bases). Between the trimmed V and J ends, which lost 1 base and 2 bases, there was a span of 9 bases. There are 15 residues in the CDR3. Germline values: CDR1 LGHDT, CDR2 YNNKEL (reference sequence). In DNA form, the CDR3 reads TGTGCCAGCAGCCAAGTCCCGGGAACCTACAATGAGCAGTTCTTC. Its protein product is CASSQVPGTYNEQFF.

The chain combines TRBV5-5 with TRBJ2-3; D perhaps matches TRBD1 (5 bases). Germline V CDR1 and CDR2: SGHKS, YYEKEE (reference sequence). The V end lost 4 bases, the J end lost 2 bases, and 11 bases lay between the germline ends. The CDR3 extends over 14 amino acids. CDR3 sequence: CASSNRQTTDTQYF. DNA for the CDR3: TGTGCCAGCAGCAATAGACAGACCACAGATACGCAGTATTTT.